This T cell receptor (beta chain) stems from a study of tumor-infiltrating lymphocytes in localized non-small cell lung cancer. Across the whole study: Patients included smokers and never-smokers with various histologies, some sampled after neoadjuvant chemotherapy. Resected tumor was paired with non-adjacent uninvolved lung from the same patient.

Whole-study findings and limits: Tumor T-cell fraction from TCR sequencing was not associated with recurrence-free survival (p = 0.61). Higher tumor T cell infiltration than in uninvolved lung was supported by TCRbeta sequencing.

Measured with immunoSEQ multiplex PCR; TCRdb has only the in-frame clones, and not every one. The sample has 11,000 or so clones, roughly 84% seen once. A remark on this clone: Antigen specificity is unknown.

The CDR3 covers 14 residues. With V trimmed by 0 bases and J by 7 bases, 5 bases remained unmatched. CDR1 MNHNY and CDR2 SVGAGI come from the germline V gene (reference sequence). The gene calls are TRBV6-6 and TRBJ2-5; 7 nucleotides agree with TRBD2. The sequence came from a human donor with non-small cell lung cancer. Sequencing was performed on lung tumor tissue. The DNA for the CDR3 is TGTGCCAGCAGTTACTCCGGGACTACTATGACCCAGTACTTC. It yields the protein CASSYSGTTMTQYF.